This T cell receptor (beta chain) was identified during a study of T-cell memory formation after mild COVID-19. This CDR3 has 15 amino acids. The V gene's germline CDR1 is SEHNR and CDR2 FQNEAQ (reference sequence). V was cut by 1 base and J by 2 bases, with 8 bases left in between. General study results and limits: Most CD4+ clones that shrank were in CM and EM, while CD8+ ones turned up in EMRA.

The TCR alpha and TCR beta cDNA libraries, bearing sample barcodes and UMIs, were generated by 5'RACE using constant-segment primers. Each CDR3 protein gets one entry after TCRdb re-called the 5' RACE reads with MiXCR. The profile covers just over 150,000 distinct CDR3 sequences, with about a third appearing a single time and approximately 12% taken by the ten largest. This clonotype has just a few counts. Its antigen is not identified. Sequencing was performed on PBMCs or a T cell subset sorted from them (not recorded which). The TCR sequence derives from an adult woman who had mild COVID-19 (a few samples of this study predate the infection). Cell type and time point are not known. J is TRBJ2-2 and V is TRBV7-9, with D possibly being TRBD2 (5 bases). CDR3: CASSLVPSNTGELFF. The DNA for the CDR3 is TGTGCCAGCAGCTTAGTGCCTAGCAACACCGGGGAGCTGTTTTTT.